This T cell receptor beta chain was observed in a study of CD8+ T cells in alopecia areata (dated by TCRdb to between 2018 and 2020). General notes on the study: Treated patients were enrolled in an open-label pilot trial of oral tofacitinib at 5 to 10 mg twice daily for moderate-to-severe alopecia areata. Tofacitinib was administered for 6 to 18 months, and 6 months of follow-up off drug were then conducted to assess delayed response and recurrence. TCRbeta CDR3 regions were amplified by immunoSEQ multiplex PCR using 35 Vbeta forward and 13 Jbeta reverse primers. Patients on tofacitinib were biopsied at baseline and after 4 and 24 weeks of treatment, and several of the patients also had a later scalp biopsy. On the human side, TCRbeta sequencing was run on scalp tissue and on sorted CD4+ and CD8+ peripheral blood T cells from healthy controls and from alopecia areata patients with either patchy or totalis/universalis disease. RNA came from the PAXgene miRNA kit for fixed scalp, the miRNeasy kit for PBMCs, and the RNeasy kit for mouse skin. Scalp clonality was compared among normal scalp (n=4), patchy alopecia areata scalp (n=8), and alopecia totalis/universalis scalp (n=8). The study used high-throughput TCRbeta sequencing to examine T cell clonal expansion in alopecia areata, in both the C3H/HeJ mouse model and human patients. In treated patients, disease severity was measured using the SALT score, which gives the percentage of scalp surface area affected.

At the junction V is shortened by 4 bases and J by 3 bases; bases outside the gene matches: 2. The germline V gene yields SQVTM for CDR1 and ANQGSEA for CDR2. CDR3 length: 13 amino acids, cysteine to phenylalanine. The entry retains the CDR3 DNA only, 39 bases that are in frame from base 1. The time point label here, explained by the study, means: roughly 24 weeks on oral tofacitinib. The intended sense of this specimen's treatment or condition label: oral pan-JAK inhibitor, 5-10 mg twice daily. Peripheral blood and lesional scalp punch biopsies were obtained from patients with alopecia areata. PBMCs were separated by density centrifugation and stained for CD3, CD4 and CD8, after which CD4+ and CD8+ T cells were sorted on a FACSAria. What the work shows at the level of the full study, not this receptor alone: Higher clonality and more expanded CD8+ clones were observed in lesional scalp than in normal scalp, particularly in alopecia totalis/universalis, a finding suggestive of antigenic drive. Tofacitinib significantly lowered scalp clonality and the number of expanded CD8+ clones among the top 100 scalp clones. TCR sequences shared between patients were less clear than in mice, possibly partly because of HLA diversity in the patient population. Resident alphabeta T cells in normal human skin are also sequenced, complicating scalp TCR repertoire analysis, unlike mouse skin dominated by gammadelta T cells. Because the treated cohort was small and had only one nonresponder, larger studies are needed to examine links between baseline CD8+ expansion and response. During tofacitinib treatment, many expanded lesional clones stuck around in both scalp and blood, and this persistence may partly explain why relapse happens after treatment is stopped.

This clone was recorded a few times. There is no known antigen for this receptor. Base qualities are missing; no much larger clone stands one base away. Receptors were amplified or captured by the immunoSEQ multiplex PCR assay. RNA was extracted from all samples and reverse transcribed into cDNA, which served as template for TCR sequencing. SuperScript III was used to make first-strand cDNA, primed with a 2:1 mix of oligo-dT and random hexamers. A synthetic immune receptor repertoire was used to gauge amplification bias, and whatever bias remained was removed computationally. In the paper's pipeline: Raw reads were preprocessed for error removal, and CDR3 was defined according to IMGT conventions as running from the conserved cysteine to phenylalanine. Clonality was calculated as 1 minus Shannon entropy normalized by log2 of the number of productive unique TCRs. Scalp TCRbeta sequences were cross-referenced with sorted blood CD4 and CD8 repertoires so that the CD4 or CD8 identity of scalp clones could be inferred. As stored in TCRdb, this immuneACCESS dataset retains in-frame rearrangements with V and J assigned. A fraction of the clones does not appear; measured against another copy, unresolved V genes explain less than half of the discrepancy, and the remainder lacks a known reason. D and trimming come from the DNA, and the V and J calls and clone size come from that table. The sample yields 170,000 or so clones; about 55% were counted once. Jointly, the top ten make up 11% of the sample.

The specimen comprised CD8+ T cells sorted from blood, sampled at week 24, from a patient treated with tofacitinib. This TCR derives from a human donor with alopecia areata. The rearrangement joined TRBV29-1 to TRBJ2-1, and TRBD2 matches 8 of the central bases. In nucleotides, the sequence is TGCAGCGTTGCCGGGGGGGACTACAATGAGCAGTTCTTC. This is translated as CSVAGGDYNEQFF.